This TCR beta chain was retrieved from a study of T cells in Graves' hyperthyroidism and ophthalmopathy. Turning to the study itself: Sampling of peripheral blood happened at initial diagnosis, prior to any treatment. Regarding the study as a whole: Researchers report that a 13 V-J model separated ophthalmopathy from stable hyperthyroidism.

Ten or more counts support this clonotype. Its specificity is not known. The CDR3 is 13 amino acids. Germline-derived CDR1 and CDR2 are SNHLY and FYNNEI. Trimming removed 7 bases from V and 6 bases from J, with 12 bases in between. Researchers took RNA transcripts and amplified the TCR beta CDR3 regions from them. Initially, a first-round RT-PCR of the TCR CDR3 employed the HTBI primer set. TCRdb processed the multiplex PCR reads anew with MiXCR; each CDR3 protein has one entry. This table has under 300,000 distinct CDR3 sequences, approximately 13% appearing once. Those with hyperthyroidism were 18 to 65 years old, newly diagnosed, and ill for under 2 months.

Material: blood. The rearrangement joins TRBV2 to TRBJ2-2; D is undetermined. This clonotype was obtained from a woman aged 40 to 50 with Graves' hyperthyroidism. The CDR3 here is CASIREAPGELFF. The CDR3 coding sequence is TGTGCCAGCATCCGAGAAGCTCCCGGGGAGCTGTTTTTT.